This TCR beta chain stems from a study of identical twins. Regarding the study as a whole: Clonotypes of the beta chain that were abundant in cord blood carried fewer insertions (memory repertoires showed none). The same donors were not followed; conclusions instead depended on cross-sectional statistical analysis.

Worth noting for this clonotype: What it recognizes is unknown.

TCRdb re-called the 5' RACE reads with MiXCR, one entry per CDR3 protein. The sample contains 500,000 or so distinct CDR3 sequences, approximately 15% of which appear only once. Germline V lookup: CDR1 SNHLY, CDR2 FYNNEI. Trimming stripped 8 bases from V and 2 bases from J, with 24 bases between. This CDR3 has 18 residues. The same specimen was also included in a second study, on yellow fever vaccine responses in identical twins.

The clonotype comes from a woman aged 18 to 35 in good health. Sequencing was performed on CD4+ T cells sorted from blood. This rearrangement joins TRBV2 to TRBJ2-2, with D perhaps TRBD1 (7 bases). CDR3 residues: CASGGGGQTLQNTGELFF. In DNA, the CDR3 is TGTGCCAGCGGTGGAGGGGGCCAGACCCTACAAAACACCGGGGAGCTGTTTTTT.